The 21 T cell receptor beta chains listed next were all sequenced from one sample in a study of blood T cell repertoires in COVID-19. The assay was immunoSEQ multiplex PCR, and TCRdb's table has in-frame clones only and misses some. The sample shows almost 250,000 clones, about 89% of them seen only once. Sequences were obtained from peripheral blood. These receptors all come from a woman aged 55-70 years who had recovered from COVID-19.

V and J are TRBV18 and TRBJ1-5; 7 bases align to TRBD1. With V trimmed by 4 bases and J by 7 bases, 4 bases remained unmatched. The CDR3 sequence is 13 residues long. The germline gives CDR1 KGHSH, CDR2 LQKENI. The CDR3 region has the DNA TGTGCCAGCTCACAGGGGGCAAACCAGCCCCAGCATTTT. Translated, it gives CASSQGANQPQHF.

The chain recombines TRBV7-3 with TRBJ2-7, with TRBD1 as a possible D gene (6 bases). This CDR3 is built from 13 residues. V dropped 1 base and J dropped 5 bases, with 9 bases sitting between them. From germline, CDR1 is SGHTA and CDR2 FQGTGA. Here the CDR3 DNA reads TGTGCCAGCAGCTTAAGCCCAGGGGACGAGCAGTACTTC. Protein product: CASSLSPGDEQYF.

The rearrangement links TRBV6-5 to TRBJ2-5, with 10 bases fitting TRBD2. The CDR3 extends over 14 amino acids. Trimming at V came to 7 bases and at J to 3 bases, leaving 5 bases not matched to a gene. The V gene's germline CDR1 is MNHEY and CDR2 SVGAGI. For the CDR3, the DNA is TGTGCCAGCATTCGGCTAGCGGGGGAAGAGACCCAGTACTTC. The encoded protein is CASIRLAGEETQYF.

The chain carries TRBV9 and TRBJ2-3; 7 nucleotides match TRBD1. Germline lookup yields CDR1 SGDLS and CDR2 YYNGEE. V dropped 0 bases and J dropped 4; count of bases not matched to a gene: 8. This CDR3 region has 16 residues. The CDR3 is CASSVEFRGNSDTQYF. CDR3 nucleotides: TGTGCCAGCAGCGTAGAGTTCAGGGGGAATTCAGATACGCAGTATTTT.

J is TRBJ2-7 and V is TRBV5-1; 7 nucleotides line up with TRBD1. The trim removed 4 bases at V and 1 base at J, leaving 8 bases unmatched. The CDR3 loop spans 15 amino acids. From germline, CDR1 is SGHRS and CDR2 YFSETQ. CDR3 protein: CASSPDRLKSYEQYF. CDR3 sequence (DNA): TGCGCCAGCAGCCCGGACAGGCTTAAATCCTACGAGCAGTACTTC.

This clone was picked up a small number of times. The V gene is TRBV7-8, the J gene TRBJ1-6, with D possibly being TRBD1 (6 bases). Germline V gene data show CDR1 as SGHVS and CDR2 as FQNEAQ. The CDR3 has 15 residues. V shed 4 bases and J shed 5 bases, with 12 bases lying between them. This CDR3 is CASSYGQNNNSPLHF. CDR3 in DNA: TGTGCCAGCAGCTACGGACAGAACAATAATTCACCCCTCCACTTT.

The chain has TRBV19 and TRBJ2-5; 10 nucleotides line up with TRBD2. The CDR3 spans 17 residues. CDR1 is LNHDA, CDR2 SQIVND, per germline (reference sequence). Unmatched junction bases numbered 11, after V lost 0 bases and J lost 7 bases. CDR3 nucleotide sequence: TGTGCCAGTAGTATAGATACGCTAGCGGGGGCCCGAGGGACCCAGTACTTC. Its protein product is CASSIDTLAGARGTQYF. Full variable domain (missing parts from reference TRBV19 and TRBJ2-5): DGGITQSPKYLFRKEGQNVTLSCEQNLNHDAMYWYRQDPGQGLRLIYYSQIVNDFQKGDIAEGYSVSREKKESFPLTVTSAQKNPTAFYLCASSIDTLAGARGTQYFGPGTRLLVL.

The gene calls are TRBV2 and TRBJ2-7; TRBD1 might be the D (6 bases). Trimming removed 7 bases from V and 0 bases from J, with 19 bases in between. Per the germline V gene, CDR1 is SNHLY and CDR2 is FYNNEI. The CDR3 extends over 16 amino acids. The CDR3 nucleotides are TGTGCCAGCAAGACGACCGGGACACCGACCTCCTACGAGCAGTACTTC. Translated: CASKTTGTPTSYEQYF. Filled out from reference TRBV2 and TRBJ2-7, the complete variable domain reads EPEVTQTPSHQVTQMGQEVILRCVPISNHLYFYWYRQILGQKVEFLVSFYNNEISEKSEIFDDQFSVERPDGSNFTLKIRSTKLEDSAMYFCASKTTGTPTSYEQYFGPGTRLTVT.

CDR3 protein: CASSTPGQNEQYF. CDR3 bases: TGTGCCAGCAGTACCCCGGGACAGAACGAGCAGTACTTC. This chain uses TRBV28 with TRBJ2-7, with TRBD1 matching 7 bases. With V trimmed by 5 bases and J by 5 bases, 6 bases remained unmatched. The CDR3 has 13 amino acids. CDR1 and CDR2 (germline): MDHEN, SYDVKM.

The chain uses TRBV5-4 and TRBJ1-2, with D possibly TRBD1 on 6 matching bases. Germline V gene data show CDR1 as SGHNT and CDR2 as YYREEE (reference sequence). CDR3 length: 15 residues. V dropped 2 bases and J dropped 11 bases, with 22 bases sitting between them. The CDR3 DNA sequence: TGTGCCAGCAGCTTACAGGGCCTCCCACTTCTAAGATACACCTTC. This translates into CASSLQGLPLLRYTF.

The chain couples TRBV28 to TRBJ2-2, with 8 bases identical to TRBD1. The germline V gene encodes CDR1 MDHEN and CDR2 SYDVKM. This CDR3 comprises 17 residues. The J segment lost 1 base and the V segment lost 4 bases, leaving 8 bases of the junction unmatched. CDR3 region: CASSSATGTGNTGELFF. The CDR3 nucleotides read TGTGCCAGCAGTTCCGCGACCGGGACAGGGAACACCGGGGAGCTGTTTTTT.

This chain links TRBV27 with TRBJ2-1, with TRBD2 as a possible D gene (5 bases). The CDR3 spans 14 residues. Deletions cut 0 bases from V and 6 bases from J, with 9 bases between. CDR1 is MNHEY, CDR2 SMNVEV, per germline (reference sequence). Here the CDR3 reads CASSLSILANEQFF. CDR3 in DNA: TGTGCCAGCAGTTTATCGATCCTAGCCAATGAGCAGTTCTTC.

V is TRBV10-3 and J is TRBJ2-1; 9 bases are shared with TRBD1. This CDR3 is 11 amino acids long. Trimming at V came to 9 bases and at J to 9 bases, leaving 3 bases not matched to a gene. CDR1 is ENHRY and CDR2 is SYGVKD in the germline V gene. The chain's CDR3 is CAITGGFEQFF. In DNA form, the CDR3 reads TGTGCCATTACAGGGGGCTTTGAGCAGTTCTTC.

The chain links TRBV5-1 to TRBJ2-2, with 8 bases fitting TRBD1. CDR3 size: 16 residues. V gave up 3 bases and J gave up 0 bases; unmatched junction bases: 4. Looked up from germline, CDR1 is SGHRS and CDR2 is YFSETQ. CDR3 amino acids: CASSWLTGANTGELFF. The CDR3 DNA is TGCGCCAGCAGCTGGTTGACAGGGGCGAACACCGGGGAGCTGTTTTTT.

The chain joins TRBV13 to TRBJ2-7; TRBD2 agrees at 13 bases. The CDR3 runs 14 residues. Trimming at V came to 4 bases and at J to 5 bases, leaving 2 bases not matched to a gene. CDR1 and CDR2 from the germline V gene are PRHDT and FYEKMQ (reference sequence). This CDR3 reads CASSSGLAGHEQYF. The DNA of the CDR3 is TGTGCCAGCAGCTCGGGACTAGCGGGGCACGAGCAGTACTTC.

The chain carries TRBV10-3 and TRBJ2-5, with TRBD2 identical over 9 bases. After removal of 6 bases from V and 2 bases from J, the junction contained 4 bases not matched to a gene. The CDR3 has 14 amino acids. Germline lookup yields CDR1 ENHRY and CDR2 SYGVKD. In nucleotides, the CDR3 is TGTGCCATCAGCCCTAGCGGGGCACAAGAGACCCAGTACTTC. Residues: CAISPSGAQETQYF.

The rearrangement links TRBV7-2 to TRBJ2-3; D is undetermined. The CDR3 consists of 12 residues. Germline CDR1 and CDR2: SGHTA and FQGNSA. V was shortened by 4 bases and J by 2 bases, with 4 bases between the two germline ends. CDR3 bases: TGTGCCAGCAGCTACTTCACAGATACGCAGTATTTT. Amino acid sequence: CASSYFTDTQYF.

The CDR3 reads CSASQGAYQPQHF. The DNA of the CDR3 is TGCAGCGCCTCACAGGGGGCATATCAGCCCCAGCATTTT. The gene calls are TRBV29-1 and TRBJ1-5; TRBD1 matches 9 bases. CDR3 length equals 13 residues. Germline V gene sequence: CDR1 SQVTM, CDR2 ANQGSEA. Germline trimming cut 7 bases from V and 5 bases from J; bases unmatched to any gene: 6.

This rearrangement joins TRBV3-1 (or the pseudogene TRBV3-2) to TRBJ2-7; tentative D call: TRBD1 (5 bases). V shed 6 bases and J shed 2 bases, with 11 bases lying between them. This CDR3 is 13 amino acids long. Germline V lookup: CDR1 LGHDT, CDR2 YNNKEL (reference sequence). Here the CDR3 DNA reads TGTGCCAGCAGTCCCTACAGGCCCTACGAGCAGTACTTC. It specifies CASSPYRPYEQYF.

CDR3 nucleotides: TGTGCCAGCAGCCAAGATTGTCCTCCGGGACAGGGACACATTAGCCACCCCGAGCAGTACTTC. Its protein is CASSQDCPPGQGHISHPEQYF. The rearrangement uses TRBV3-1 (or the pseudogene TRBV3-2) and TRBJ2-7, with 9 positions matching TRBD1. Germline V gene sequence: CDR1 LGHDT, CDR2 YNNKEL (reference sequence). V trimming: 0 bases; J trimming: 6 bases; junction bases outside the gene matches: 24. The CDR3 loop spans 21 amino acids.

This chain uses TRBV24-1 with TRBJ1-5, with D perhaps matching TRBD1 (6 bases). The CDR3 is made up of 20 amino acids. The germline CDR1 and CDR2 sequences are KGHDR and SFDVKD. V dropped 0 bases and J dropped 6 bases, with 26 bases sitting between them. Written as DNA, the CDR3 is TGTGCCACCAGTGATTTGCAGATCTATCAGGGGTTCAAAAGGGTTCAGCCCCAGCATTTT. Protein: CATSDLQIYQGFKRVQPQHF.